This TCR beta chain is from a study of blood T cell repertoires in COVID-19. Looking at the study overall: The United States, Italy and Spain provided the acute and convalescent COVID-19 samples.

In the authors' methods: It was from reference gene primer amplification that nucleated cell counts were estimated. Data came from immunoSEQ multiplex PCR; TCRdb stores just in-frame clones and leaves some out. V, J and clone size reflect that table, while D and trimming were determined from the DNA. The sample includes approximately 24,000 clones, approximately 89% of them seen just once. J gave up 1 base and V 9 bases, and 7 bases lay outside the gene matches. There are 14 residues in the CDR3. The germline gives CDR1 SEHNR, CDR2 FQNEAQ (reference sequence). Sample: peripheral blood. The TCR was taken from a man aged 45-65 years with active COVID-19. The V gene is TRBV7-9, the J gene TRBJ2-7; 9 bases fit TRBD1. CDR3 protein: CASMGQGISYEQYF. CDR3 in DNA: TGTGCCAGTATGGGACAGGGTATTTCCTACGAGCAGTACTTC.